This T cell receptor (beta chain) was captured by sequencing in a study of OX40 agonist ivuxolimab in advanced cancers. Study information: Under the entry rules, prior anti-PD-1, anti-PD-L1 or anti-CTLA-4 therapy was allowed, and around 40% had some. Partial response was recorded in three patients: one hepatocellular carcinoma and two cutaneous melanoma cases. Study-wide points: Determination of antigen specificity was not performed for the expanded peripheral T cells.

The V and J ends lost 4 bases and 5 bases, in that order; junction bases with no gene match: 7. Germline V lookup: CDR1 ENHRY, CDR2 SYGVKD. The CDR3 runs 15 residues. Note on this clone: Its antigen is not known.

Only in-frame clones appear in the TCRdb table, and some are missing; sequencing was by immunoSEQ multiplex PCR. Of some 98,000 clones in the sample, approximately 80% were seen once. Autoimmune disease history or systemic immunosuppression meant exclusion. The TCR was taken from an adult with an advanced solid tumor such as melanoma, head and neck, liver or kidney cancer. This chain links TRBV10-3 with TRBJ2-1; 8 bases map to TRBD2. The starting material was CD4+ or CD8+ T cells sorted from blood, obtained in a trial of the OX40 agonist ivuxolimab. CDR3 sequence reads: CAISVKAGENNEQFF. CDR3 bases: TGTGCCATCAGTGTCAAAGCGGGGGAGAACAATGAGCAGTTCTTC.